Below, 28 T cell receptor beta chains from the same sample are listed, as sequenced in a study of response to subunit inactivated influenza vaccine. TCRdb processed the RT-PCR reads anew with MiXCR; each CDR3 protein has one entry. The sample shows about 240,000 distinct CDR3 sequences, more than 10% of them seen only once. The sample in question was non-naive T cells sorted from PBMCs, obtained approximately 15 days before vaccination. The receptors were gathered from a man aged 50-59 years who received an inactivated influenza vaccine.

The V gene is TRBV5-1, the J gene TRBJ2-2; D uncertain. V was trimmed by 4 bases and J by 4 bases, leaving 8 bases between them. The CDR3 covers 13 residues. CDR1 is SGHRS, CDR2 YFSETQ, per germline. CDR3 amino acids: CASSVMGTGELFF. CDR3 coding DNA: TGCGCCAGCAGCGTAATGGGCACCGGGGAGCTGTTTTTT.

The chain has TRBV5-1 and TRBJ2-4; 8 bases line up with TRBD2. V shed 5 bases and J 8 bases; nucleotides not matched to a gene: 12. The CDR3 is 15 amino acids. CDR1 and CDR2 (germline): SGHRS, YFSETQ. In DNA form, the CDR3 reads TGCGCCAGCAGGAACAGGCCATCGGGGGGGGACATTCAGTACTTC. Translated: CASRNRPSGGDIQYF.

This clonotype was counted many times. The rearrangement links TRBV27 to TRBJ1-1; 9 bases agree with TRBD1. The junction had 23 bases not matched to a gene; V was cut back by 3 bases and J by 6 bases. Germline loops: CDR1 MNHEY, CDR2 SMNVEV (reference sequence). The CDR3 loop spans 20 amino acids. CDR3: CASSFTRGQGPSGLIPEAFF. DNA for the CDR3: TGTGCCAGCAGTTTTACGAGGGGACAGGGACCATCTGGTCTAATACCTGAAGCTTTCTTT.

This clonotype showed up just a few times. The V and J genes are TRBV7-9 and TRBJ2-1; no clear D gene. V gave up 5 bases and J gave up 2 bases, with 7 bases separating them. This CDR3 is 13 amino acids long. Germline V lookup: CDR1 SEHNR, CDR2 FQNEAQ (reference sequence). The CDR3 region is CASSPLTYNEQFF. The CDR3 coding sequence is TGTGCCAGCAGCCCCCTCACCTACAATGAGCAGTTCTTC.

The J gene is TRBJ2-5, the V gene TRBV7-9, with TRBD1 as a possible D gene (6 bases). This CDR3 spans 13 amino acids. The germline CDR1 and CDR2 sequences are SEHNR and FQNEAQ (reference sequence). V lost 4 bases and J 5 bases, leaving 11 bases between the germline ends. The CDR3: CASSYRVVETQYF. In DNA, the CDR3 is TGTGCCAGCAGCTACAGGGTTGTTGAGACCCAGTACTTC.

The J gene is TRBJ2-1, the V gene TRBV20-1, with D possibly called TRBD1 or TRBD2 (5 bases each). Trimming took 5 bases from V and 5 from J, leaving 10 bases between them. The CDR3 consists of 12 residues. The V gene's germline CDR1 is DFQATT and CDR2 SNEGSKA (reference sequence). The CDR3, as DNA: TGCAGTGCTGGGGACCCGCACAATGAGCAGTTCTTC. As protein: CSAGDPHNEQFF.

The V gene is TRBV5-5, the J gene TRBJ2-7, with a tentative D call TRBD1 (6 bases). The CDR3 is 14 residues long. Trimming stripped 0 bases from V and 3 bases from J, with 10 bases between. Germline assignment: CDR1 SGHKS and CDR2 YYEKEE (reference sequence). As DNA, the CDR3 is TGTGCCAGCAGCTTGGGACAGGCCGTCTACGAGCAGTACTTC. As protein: CASSLGQAVYEQYF.

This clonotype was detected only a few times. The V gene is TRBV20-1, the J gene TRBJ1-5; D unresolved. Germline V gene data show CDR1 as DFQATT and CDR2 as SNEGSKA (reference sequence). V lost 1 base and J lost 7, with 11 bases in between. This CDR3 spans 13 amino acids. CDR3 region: CSARADLRQPQHF. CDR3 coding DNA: TGCAGTGCTAGAGCGGATCTAAGGCAGCCCCAGCATTTT.

The CDR3 DNA sequence: TGCGCCAGCAGCTTGGAGCTGGGACTAGAGGGCGAGCAGTACTTC. Protein product: CASSLELGLEGEQYF. The chain combines TRBV5-1 with TRBJ2-7, with 8 bases lining up with TRBD2. The V gene's germline CDR1 is SGHRS and CDR2 YFSETQ. Germline trimming cut 0 bases from V and 6 bases from J; bases unmatched to any gene: 8. The CDR3 is made up of 15 amino acids.

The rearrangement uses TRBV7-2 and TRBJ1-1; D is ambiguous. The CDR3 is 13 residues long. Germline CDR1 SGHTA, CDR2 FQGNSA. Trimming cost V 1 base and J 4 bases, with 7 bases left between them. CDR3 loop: CASSLVGPTEAFF. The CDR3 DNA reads TGTGCCAGCAGCTTAGTAGGGCCCACTGAAGCTTTCTTT.

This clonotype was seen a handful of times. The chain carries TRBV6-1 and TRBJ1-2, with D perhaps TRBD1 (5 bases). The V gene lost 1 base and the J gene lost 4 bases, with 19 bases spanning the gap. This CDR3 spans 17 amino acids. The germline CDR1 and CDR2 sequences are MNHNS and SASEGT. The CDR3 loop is CASSEGGSRLSFYGYTF. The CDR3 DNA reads TGTGCCAGCAGTGAAGGGGGGTCGCGGCTATCTTTCTATGGCTACACCTTC.

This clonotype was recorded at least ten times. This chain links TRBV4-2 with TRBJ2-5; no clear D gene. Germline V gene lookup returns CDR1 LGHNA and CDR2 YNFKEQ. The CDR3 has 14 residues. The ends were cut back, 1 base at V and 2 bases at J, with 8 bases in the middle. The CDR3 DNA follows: TGTGCCAGCAGCCAAGGAGTATATCAAGAGACCCAGTACTTC. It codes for CASSQGVYQETQYF.

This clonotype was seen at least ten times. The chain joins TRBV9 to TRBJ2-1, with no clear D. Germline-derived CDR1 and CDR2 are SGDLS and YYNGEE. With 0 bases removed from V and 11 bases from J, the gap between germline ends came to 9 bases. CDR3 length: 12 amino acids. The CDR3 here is CASSVDEGQQFF. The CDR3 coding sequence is TGTGCCAGCAGCGTAGACGAAGGCCAGCAGTTCTTC.

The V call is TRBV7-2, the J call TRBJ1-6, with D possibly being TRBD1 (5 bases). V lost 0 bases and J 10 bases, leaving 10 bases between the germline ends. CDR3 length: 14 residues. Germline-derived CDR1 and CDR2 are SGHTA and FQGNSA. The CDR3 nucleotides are TGTGCCAGCAGCTTAGCGGGCCCAGGGTCACCCCTCCACTTT. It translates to CASSLAGPGSPLHF.

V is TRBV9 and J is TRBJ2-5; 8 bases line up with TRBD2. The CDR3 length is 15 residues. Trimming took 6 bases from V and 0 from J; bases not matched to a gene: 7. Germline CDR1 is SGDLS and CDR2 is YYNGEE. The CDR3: CASTRTSLDQETQYF. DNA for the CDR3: TGTGCCAGCACGAGGACTAGCCTGGACCAAGAGACCCAGTACTTC.

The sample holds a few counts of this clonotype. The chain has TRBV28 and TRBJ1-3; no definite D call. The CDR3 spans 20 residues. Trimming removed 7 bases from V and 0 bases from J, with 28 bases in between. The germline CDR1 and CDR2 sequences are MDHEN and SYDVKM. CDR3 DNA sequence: TGTGCCAGCAACTCGGCGGGTTTTGGAAGTAAATCCAGCTCTGGAAACACCATATATTTT. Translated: CASNSAGFGSKSSSGNTIYF. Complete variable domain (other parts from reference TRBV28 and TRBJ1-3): DVKVTQSSRYLVKRTGEKVFLECVQDMDHENMFWYRQDPGLGLRLIYFSYDVKMKEKGDIPEGYSVSREKKERFSLILESASTNQTSMYLCASNSAGFGSKSSSGNTIYFGEGSWLTVV.

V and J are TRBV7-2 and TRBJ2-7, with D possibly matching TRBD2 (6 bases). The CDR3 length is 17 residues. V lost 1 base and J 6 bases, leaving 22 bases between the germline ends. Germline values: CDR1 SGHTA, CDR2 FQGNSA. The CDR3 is CASSLGVFGGVTSEQYF. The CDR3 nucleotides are TGTGCCAGCAGCTTAGGGGTTTTTGGCGGGGTTACGTCCGAGCAGTACTTC. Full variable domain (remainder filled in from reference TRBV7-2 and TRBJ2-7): GAGVSQSPSNKVTEKGKDVELRCDPISGHTALYWYRQSLGQGLEFLIYFQGNSAPDKSGLPSDRFSAERTGGSVSTLTIQRTQQEDSAVYLCASSLGVFGGVTSEQYFGPGTRLTVT.

The CDR3 coding sequence is TGTGCCAGCAGCTTAGTAGGGGGAGGCTACAATGAGCAGTTCTTC. Amino acids: CASSLVGGGYNEQFF. The chain has TRBV7-9 and TRBJ2-1, with D tentatively TRBD1 or TRBD2 (6 bases each). The V gene's germline CDR1 is SEHNR and CDR2 FQNEAQ (reference sequence). V lost 1 base to trimming and J lost 3 bases, with 10 bases between them. This CDR3 has 15 amino acids.

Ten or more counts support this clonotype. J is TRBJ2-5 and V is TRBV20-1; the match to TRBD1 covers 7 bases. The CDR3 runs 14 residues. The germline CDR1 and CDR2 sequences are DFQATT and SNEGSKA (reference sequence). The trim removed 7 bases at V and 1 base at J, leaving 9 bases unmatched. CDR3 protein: CSGFPRTGQETQYF. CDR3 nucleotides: TGCAGTGGATTCCCCCGGACAGGCCAAGAGACCCAGTACTTC.

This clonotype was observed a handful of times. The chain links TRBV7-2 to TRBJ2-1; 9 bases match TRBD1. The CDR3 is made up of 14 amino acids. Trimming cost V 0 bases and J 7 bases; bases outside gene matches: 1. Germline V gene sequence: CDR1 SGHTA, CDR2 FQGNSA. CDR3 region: CASSLAGTGNEQFF. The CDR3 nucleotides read TGTGCCAGCAGCTTAGCCGGGACAGGGAATGAGCAGTTCTTC.

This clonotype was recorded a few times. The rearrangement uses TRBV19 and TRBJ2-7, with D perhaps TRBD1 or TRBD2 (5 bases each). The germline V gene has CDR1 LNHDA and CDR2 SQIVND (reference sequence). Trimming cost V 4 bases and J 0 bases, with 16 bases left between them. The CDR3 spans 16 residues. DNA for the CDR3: TGTGCCAGTAGTACCGGGATGGGGCGCCACTCCTACGAGCAGTACTTC. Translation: CASSTGMGRHSYEQYF. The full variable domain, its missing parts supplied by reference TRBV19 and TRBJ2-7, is DGGITQSPKYLFRKEGQNVTLSCEQNLNHDAMYWYRQDPGQGLRLIYYSQIVNDFQKGDIAEGYSVSREKKESFPLTVTSAQKNPTAFYLCASSTGMGRHSYEQYFGPGTRLTVT.

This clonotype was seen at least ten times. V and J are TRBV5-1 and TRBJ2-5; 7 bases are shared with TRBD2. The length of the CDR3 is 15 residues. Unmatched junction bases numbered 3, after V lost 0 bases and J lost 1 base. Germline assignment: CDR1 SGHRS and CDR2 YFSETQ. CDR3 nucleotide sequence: TGCGCCAGCAGCTTGGGTAGCGGGTTCCAAGAGACCCAGTACTTC. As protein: CASSLGSGFQETQYF.

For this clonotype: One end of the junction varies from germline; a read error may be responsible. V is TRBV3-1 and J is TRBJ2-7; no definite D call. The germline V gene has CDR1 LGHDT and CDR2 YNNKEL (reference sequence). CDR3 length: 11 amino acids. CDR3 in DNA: TGCGCCGCCGGCAGAAACTACGAGCAGTACTTC. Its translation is CAAGRNYEQYF.

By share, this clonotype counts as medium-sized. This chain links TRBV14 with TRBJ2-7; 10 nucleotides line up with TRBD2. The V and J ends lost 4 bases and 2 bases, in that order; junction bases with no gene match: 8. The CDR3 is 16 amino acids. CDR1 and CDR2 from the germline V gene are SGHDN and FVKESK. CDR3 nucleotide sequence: TGTGCCAGCAGCCGTGACCGACTAGCGGGTACCTACGAGCAGTACTTC. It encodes CASSRDRLAGTYEQYF.

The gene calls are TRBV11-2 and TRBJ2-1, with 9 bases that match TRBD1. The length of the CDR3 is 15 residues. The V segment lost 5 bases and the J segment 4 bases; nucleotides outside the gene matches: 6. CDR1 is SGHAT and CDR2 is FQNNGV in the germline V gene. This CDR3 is CASSGDRGAYNEQFF. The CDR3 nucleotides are TGTGCCAGCAGCGGTGACAGGGGGGCTTACAATGAGCAGTTCTTC.

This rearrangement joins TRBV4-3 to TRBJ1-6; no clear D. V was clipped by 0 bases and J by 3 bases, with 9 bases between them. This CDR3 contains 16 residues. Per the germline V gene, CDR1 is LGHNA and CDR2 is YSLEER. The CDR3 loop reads CASSQELRSYNSPLHF. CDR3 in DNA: TGCGCCAGCAGCCAAGAGCTCAGAAGCTATAATTCACCCCTCCACTTT.

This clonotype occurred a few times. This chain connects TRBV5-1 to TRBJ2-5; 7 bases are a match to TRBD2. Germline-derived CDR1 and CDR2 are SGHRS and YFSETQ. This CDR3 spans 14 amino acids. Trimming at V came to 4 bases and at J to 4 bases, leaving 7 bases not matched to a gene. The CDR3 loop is CASSAGEWGETQYF. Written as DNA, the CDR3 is TGCGCCAGCAGCGCGGGGGAATGGGGAGAGACCCAGTACTTC.

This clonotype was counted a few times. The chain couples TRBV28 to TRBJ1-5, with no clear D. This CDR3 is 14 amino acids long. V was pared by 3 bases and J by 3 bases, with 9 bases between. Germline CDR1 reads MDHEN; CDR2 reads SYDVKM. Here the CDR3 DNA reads TGTGCCAGCAGTTTTTCCAATTACAATCAGCCCCAGCATTTT. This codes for CASSFSNYNQPQHF.